This T cell receptor beta chain was found in a study of CD8 T cells in Susac syndrome. The study, taken as a whole, reports: The number of individuals included in the study's TCR sequencing and HLA analysis was acknowledged as relatively small.

In the case of this clonotype: Its antigen is still unknown.

Random hexamers were used to reverse transcribe an amount of roughly 0.5 to 1 ug RNA. The TCR beta CDR3 was amplified by immunoSEQ multiplex PCR across 54 Vbeta, 13 Jbeta. MiXCR, applied by TCRdb to the immunoSEQ multiplex PCR reads, yields one record per CDR3 protein. The sample has 150,000 to 200,000 distinct CDR3 sequences, approximately 94% seen once. The germline CDR1 and CDR2 sequences are SQVTM and ANQGSEA. Trimming took off 5 bases at V and 5 bases at J, with 9 bases between the two ends. This CDR3 region has 12 residues. From blood CD8+ and CD4+ T cells, TCR beta sequences were generated. The CD8+ and CD4+ T cells were negatively isolated, with the TEMRA cells enriched by FACS.

Sequenced: CD4+ T cells from PBMCs. The receptor was derived from a human donor in good health. The chain couples TRBV29-1 to TRBJ1-4; D is unclear. The CDR3 protein is CSVRGMNEKLFF. In nucleotides, the CDR3 is TGCAGCGTTCGGGGAATGAATGAAAAACTGTTTTTT.